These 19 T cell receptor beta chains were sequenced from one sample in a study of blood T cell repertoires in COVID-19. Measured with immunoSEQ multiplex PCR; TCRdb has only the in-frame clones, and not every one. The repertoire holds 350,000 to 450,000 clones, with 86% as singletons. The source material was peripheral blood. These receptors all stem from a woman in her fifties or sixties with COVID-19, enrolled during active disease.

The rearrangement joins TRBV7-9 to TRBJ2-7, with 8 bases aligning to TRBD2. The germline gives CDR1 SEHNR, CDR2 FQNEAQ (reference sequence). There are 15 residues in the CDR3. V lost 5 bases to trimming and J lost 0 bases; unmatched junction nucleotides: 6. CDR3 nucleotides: TGTGCCAGCAGCCCTAGCGGGCGGAGCTCCTACGAGCAGTACTTC. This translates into CASSPSGRSSYEQYF.

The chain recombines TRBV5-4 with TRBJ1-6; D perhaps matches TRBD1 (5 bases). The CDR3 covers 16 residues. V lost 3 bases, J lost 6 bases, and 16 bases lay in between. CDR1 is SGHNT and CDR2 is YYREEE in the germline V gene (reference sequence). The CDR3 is CASSWRPGGSNSPLHF. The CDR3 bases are TGTGCCAGCAGCTGGCGGCCCGGGGGATCTAATTCACCCCTCCACTTT.

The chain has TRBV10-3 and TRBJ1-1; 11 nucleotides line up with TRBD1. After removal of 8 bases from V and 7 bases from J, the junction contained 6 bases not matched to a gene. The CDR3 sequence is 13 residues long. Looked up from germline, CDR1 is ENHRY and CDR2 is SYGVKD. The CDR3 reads CAIGDRGFGEAFF. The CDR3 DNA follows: TGTGCCATCGGGGACAGGGGGTTTGGTGAAGCTTTCTTT.

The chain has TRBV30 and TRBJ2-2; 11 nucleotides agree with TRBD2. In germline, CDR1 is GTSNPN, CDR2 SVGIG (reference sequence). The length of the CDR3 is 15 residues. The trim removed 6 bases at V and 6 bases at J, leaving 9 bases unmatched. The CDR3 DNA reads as TGTGCCTGCCCACTAGCGGGGGCGCCTGCCGGGGAGCTGTTTTTT. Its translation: CACPLAGAPAGELFF.

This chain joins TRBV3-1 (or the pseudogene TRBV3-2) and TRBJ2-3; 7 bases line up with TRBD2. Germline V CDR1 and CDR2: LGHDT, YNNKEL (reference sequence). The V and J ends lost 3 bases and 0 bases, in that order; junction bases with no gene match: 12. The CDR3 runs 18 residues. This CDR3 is CASSQGQRGPESTDTQYF. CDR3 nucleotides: TGTGCCAGCAGCCAGGGGCAGCGGGGCCCTGAGAGCACAGATACGCAGTATTTT.

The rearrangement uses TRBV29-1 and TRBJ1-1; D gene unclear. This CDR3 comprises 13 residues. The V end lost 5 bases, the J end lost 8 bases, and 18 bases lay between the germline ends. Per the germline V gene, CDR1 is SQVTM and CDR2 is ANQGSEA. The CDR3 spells CSVSQRTNGEAFF. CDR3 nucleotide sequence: TGCAGCGTTTCCCAAAGAACAAACGGGGAAGCTTTCTTT.

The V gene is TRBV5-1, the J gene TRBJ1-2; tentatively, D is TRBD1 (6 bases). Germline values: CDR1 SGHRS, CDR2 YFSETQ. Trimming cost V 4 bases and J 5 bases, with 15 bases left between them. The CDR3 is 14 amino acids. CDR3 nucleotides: TGCGCCAGCAGCGGGCGGGGGCGCAGGTATGGCTACACCTTC. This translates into CASSGRGRRYGYTF.

CDR3 sequence (DNA): TGTGCCAGCTCCACGTGGACAGGGGTCGCAGATACGCAGTATTTT. As protein: CASSTWTGVADTQYF. The chain recombines TRBV18 with TRBJ2-3; 9 bases match TRBD1. Germline lookup yields CDR1 KGHSH and CDR2 LQKENI. This CDR3 spans 15 amino acids. After removal of 6 bases from V and 4 bases from J, the junction contained 8 bases not matched to a gene.

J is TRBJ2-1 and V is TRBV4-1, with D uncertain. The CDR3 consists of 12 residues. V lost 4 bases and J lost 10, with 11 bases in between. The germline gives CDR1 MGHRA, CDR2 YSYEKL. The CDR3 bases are TGCGCCAGCAGCCTCCCGCGTTCAGAGCAGTTCTTC. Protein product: CASSLPRSEQFF.

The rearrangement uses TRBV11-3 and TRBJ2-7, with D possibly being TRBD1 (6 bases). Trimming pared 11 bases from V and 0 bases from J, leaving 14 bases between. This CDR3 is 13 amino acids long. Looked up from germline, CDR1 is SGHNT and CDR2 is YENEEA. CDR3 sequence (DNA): TGTGCCTCAGGGGACCTTGACTCCTACGAGCAGTACTTC. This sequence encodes CASGDLDSYEQYF.

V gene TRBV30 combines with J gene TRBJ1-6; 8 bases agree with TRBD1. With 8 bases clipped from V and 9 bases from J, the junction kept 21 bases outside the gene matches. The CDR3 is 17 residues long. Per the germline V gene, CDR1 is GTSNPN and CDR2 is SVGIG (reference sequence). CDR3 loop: CAGRAFGRDRYGSPLHF. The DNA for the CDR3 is TGTGCCGGCCGGGCCTTTGGCCGGGACAGGTACGGTTCACCCCTCCACTTT.

CDR3: CASSGLGARDTIYF. DNA of the CDR3: TGTGCCAGCAGTGGTTTGGGGGCGCGGGACACCATATATTTT. The rearrangement uses TRBV28 and TRBJ1-3, with D possibly being TRBD1 (6 bases). The CDR3 loop spans 14 amino acids. CDR1 is MDHEN and CDR2 is SYDVKM in the germline V gene. The V gene lost 5 bases and the J gene lost 8 bases, with 16 bases spanning the gap. The complete variable domain, with remaining parts taken from reference TRBV28 and TRBJ1-3, reads DVKVTQSSRYLVKRTGEKVFLECVQDMDHENMFWYRQDPGLGLRLIYFSYDVKMKEKGDIPEGYSVSREKKERFSLILESASTNQTSMYLCASSGLGARDTIYFGEGSWLTVV.

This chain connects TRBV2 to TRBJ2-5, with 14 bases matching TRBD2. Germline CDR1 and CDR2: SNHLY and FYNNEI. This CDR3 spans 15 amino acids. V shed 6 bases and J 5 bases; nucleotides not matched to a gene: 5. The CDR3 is CASRPTSGGAETQYF. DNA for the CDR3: TGTGCCAGCAGGCCGACTAGCGGGGGGGCCGAGACCCAGTACTTC.

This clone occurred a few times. CDR3 region: CASSLGVGVPYEQYF. In nucleotides, the CDR3 is TGTGCCAGCAGCTTAGGGGTGGGAGTCCCCTACGAGCAGTACTTC. The chain links TRBV11-2 to TRBJ2-7; D may be TRBD2 (5 bases). CDR1 SGHAT and CDR2 FQNNGV come from the germline V gene. The V end was cut by 1 base, the J end by 2 bases, with 12 bases between. The CDR3 extends over 15 amino acids. The whole variable domain, filled in from reference TRBV11-2 and TRBJ2-7, reads EAGVAQSPRYKIIEKRQSVAFWCNPISGHATLYWYQQILGQGPKLLIQFQNNGVVDDSQLPKDRFSAERLKGVDSTLKIQPAKLEDSAVYLCASSLGVGVPYEQYFGPGTRLTVT.

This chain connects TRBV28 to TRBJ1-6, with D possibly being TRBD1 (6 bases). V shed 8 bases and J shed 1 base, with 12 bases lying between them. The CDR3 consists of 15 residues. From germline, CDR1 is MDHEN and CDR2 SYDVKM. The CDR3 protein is CASGGASSYNSPLHF. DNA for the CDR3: TGTGCCAGCGGGGGGGCTAGTTCCTATAATTCACCCCTCCACTTT.

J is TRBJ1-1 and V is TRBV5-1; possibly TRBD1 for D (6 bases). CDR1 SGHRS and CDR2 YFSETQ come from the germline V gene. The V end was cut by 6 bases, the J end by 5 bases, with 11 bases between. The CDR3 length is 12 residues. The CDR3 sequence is CASTTGSTEAFF. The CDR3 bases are TGCGCCAGCACAACAGGGAGTACTGAAGCTTTCTTT.

CDR3 sequence: CASGWGQGLSYEQYF. For the CDR3, the DNA is TGTGCTAGTGGTTGGGGTCAGGGACTTTCCTACGAGCAGTACTTC. V is TRBV12-5 and J is TRBJ2-7, with D possibly matching TRBD2 (6 bases). Looked up from germline, CDR1 is LGHNT and CDR2 is FRNRAP. The CDR3 has 15 residues. Trimming left V 4 bases short and J 1 base short, with 14 bases between.

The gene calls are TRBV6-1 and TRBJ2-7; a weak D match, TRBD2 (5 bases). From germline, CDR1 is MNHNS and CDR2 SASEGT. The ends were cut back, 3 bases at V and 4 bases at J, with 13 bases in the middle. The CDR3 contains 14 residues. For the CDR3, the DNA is TGTGCCAGCAGTGAGGACTTGGGCCCTTACGAGCAGTACTTC. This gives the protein CASSEDLGPYEQYF.

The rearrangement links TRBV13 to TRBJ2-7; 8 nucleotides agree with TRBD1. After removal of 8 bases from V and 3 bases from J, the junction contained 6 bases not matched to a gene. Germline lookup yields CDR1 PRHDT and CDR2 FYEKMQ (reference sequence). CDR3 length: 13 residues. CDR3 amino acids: CASRTGGNYEQYF. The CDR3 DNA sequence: TGTGCCAGCCGTACAGGGGGAAACTACGAGCAGTACTTC.